Listed here are 19 T cell receptor beta chains from one sample, sequenced in a study of blood T cell repertoires in COVID-19. TCRdb's copy holds only in-frame clones and misses some; the assay was immunoSEQ multiplex PCR. The sample carries approximately 200,000 clones, more than 80% recorded once. Sample: PBMCs or T cells enriched from blood (not recorded which). The receptors come from a man aged 40-55 years who had recovered from COVID-19.

Only a few counts were recorded for this clone. The chain couples TRBV4-1 to TRBJ1-1; no clear D. Germline V gene lookup returns CDR1 MGHRA and CDR2 YSYEKL. V lost 1 base and J lost 1, with 7 bases in between. The CDR3 covers 14 residues. Here the CDR3 DNA reads TGCGCCAGCAGCCAAGCGCGGAGGAACACTGAAGCTTTCTTT. Amino acid sequence: CASSQARRNTEAFF.

The J gene is TRBJ2-7, the V gene TRBV19; 7 bases map to TRBD1. Germline values: CDR1 LNHDA, CDR2 SQIVND (reference sequence). The CDR3 extends over 13 amino acids. The J segment lost 0 bases and the V segment lost 7 bases, leaving 3 bases of the junction unmatched. In DNA, the CDR3 is TGTGCCAGTACTAGGGGGCACTCCTACGAGCAGTACTTC. Residues: CASTRGHSYEQYF.

The chain is built from TRBV4-1 and TRBJ1-2; D is unresolved. The V gene lost 4 bases and the J gene lost 0 bases, with 12 bases spanning the gap. This CDR3 contains 15 residues. Germline CDR1 and CDR2: MGHRA and YSYEKL. CDR3 nucleotides: TGCGCCAGCAGCCGAGTGGAGGGCTCTAACTATGGCTACACCTTC. Translating gives CASSRVEGSNYGYTF.

V and J are TRBV19 and TRBJ1-1; maybe TRBD1 (5 bases). Germline V gives CDR1 LNHDA, CDR2 SQIVND (reference sequence). The length of the CDR3 is 12 residues. V was trimmed by 5 bases and J by 7 bases, leaving 11 bases between them. CDR3 sequence (DNA): TGTGCCAGTAGTCCCAGAGACAGTGAAGCTTTCTTT. Amino acids: CASSPRDSEAFF.

The chain recombines TRBV3-1 (or the pseudogene TRBV3-2) with TRBJ2-5, with D possibly being TRBD2 (6 bases). Trimming left V 8 bases short and J 4 bases short, with 20 bases between. The germline gives CDR1 LGHDT, CDR2 YNNKEL (reference sequence). This CDR3 spans 15 amino acids. For the CDR3, the DNA is TGTGCCAGCGAAAATAGGCTAGCGAGGACAGAGACCCAGTACTTC. This gives the protein CASENRLARTETQYF.

The chain has TRBV5-1 and TRBJ2-3; TRBD2 agrees at 7 bases. The germline CDR1 and CDR2 sequences are SGHRS and YFSETQ. The J segment lost 2 bases and the V segment lost 5 bases, leaving 11 bases of the junction unmatched. The CDR3 is made up of 16 amino acids. As DNA, the CDR3 is TGCGCCAGCAGGTACGGAGCTAGCGGAGTCACAGATACGCAGTATTTT. Amino acids: CASRYGASGVTDTQYF. Full variable domain (outside the CDR3, taken from reference TRBV5-1 and TRBJ2-3): KAGVTQTPRYLIKTRGQQVTLSCSPISGHRSVSWYQQTPGQGLQFLFEYFSETQRNKGNFPGRFSGRQFSNSRSEMNVSTLELGDSALYLCASRYGASGVTDTQYFGPGTRLTVL.

The chain recombines TRBV7-6 with TRBJ2-7, with a possible D match to TRBD1 (6 bases). The CDR3 runs to 15 residues. CDR1 and CDR2 (germline): SGHVS, FNYEAQ. V was pared by 5 bases and J by 2 bases, with 16 bases between. CDR3 residues: CASSPTAGATYEQYF. CDR3 coding DNA: TGTGCCAGCAGCCCCACGGCAGGGGCAACCTACGAGCAGTACTTC.

The chain carries TRBV28 and TRBJ2-7, with TRBD2 matching 7 bases. CDR1 MDHEN and CDR2 SYDVKM come from the germline V gene. The CDR3 has 14 amino acids. V dropped 0 bases and J dropped 2; count of bases not matched to a gene: 1. The CDR3 bases are TGTGCCAGCAGTTTATGGGGGGGGACCTACGAGCAGTACTTC. Translation gives CASSLWGGTYEQYF.

This chain uses TRBV4-1 with TRBJ1-5; 12 nucleotides match TRBD1. V was clipped by 3 bases and J by 1 base; unmatched bases: 10. The CDR3 consists of 19 residues. CDR1 and CDR2 from the germline V gene are MGHRA and YSYEKL. CDR3 loop: CASSHIPGQGASSNQPQHF. The DNA for the CDR3 is TGCGCCAGCAGCCACATCCCGGGACAGGGGGCCTCAAGCAATCAGCCCCAGCATTTT.

The chain combines TRBV27 with TRBJ1-3; D gene unclear. V was pared by 3 bases and J by 4 bases, with 10 bases between. The CDR3 runs 14 residues. CDR1 is MNHEY and CDR2 is SMNVEV in the germline V gene (reference sequence). This CDR3 is CASSFKGGGNTIYF. The DNA for the CDR3 is TGTGCCAGCAGTTTTAAGGGAGGAGGAAACACCATATATTTT.

The chain recombines TRBV7-9 with TRBJ2-3, with 10 nucleotides matching TRBD2. With V trimmed by 2 bases and J by 1 base, 3 bases remained unmatched. Germline CDR1 and CDR2: SEHNR and FQNEAQ (reference sequence). This CDR3 has 16 residues. CDR3 bases: TGTGCCAGCAGCTTATATGGGACTAGCGGCACAGATACGCAGTATTTT. This gives the protein CASSLYGTSGTDTQYF.

The CDR3 spells CASVQGAAGNTEAFF. CDR3 coding DNA: TGTGCCAGCGTCCAGGGGGCGGCAGGTAACACTGAAGCTTTCTTT. The chain carries TRBV6-5 and TRBJ1-1; 8 positions agree with TRBD1. CDR1 is MNHEY, CDR2 SVGAGI, per germline. The V and J ends lost 8 bases and 2 bases, in that order; junction bases with no gene match: 10. The CDR3 length is 15 residues.

The chain joins TRBV19 to TRBJ2-7; 9 bases line up with TRBD1. Germline CDR1 reads LNHDA; CDR2 reads SQIVND (reference sequence). The CDR3 covers 15 residues. Trimming removed 3 bases from V and 6 bases from J; junction bases left unmatched: 9. As DNA, the CDR3 is TGTGCCAGTAGTATGTTGGGGGGACAGGGCTCCGAGCAGTACTTC. Amino acid sequence: CASSMLGGQGSEQYF.

V and J are TRBV6-5 and TRBJ1-2; no clear D gene. The CDR3 consists of 12 residues. CDR1 is MNHEY and CDR2 is SVGAGI in the germline V gene. Between the trimmed V and J ends, which lost 6 bases and 5 bases, there was a span of 10 bases. The CDR3 DNA reads TGTGCCAGCAGCTCTGCTAGATATGGCTACACCTTC. Amino acid sequence: CASSSARYGYTF.

The chain links TRBV5-1 to TRBJ1-1; D is possibly TRBD1 (6 bases). The CDR3 runs to 14 residues. Germline CDR1 and CDR2: SGHRS and YFSETQ. The ends were cut back, 2 bases at V and 5 bases at J, with 13 bases in the middle. CDR3 DNA sequence: TGCGCCAGCAGCTTAACAGGGCGGGCGACTGAAGCTTTCTTT. Translation: CASSLTGRATEAFF.

The V call is TRBV7-2, the J call TRBJ1-5; tentatively, D is TRBD1 (6 bases). The germline CDR1 and CDR2 sequences are SGHTA and FQGNSA. V gave up 5 bases and J gave up 3 bases, with 17 bases separating them. The CDR3 loop spans 16 amino acids. CDR3 amino acids: CASSPSGTGSNQPQHF. The CDR3 bases are TGTGCCAGCAGCCCCTCCGGAACAGGGTCCAATCAGCCCCAGCATTTT.

The chain uses TRBV9 and TRBJ1-3; D uncertain. In germline, CDR1 is SGDLS, CDR2 YYNGEE. This CDR3 has 13 residues. Trimming took off 4 bases at V and 3 bases at J, with 8 bases between the two ends. CDR3 sequence: CASSQAFGNTIYF. The CDR3 DNA reads TGTGCCAGCAGCCAAGCCTTTGGAAACACCATATATTTT. The entire variable domain, with the rest obtained from reference TRBV9 and TRBJ1-3, is as follows: DSGVTQTPKHLITATGQRVTLRCSPRSGDLSVYWYQQSLDQGLQFLIQYYNGEERAKGNILERFSAQQFPDLHSELNLSSLELGDSALYFCASSQAFGNTIYFGEGSWLTVV.

A few counts support this clone. V is TRBV28 and J is TRBJ1-2, with D perhaps TRBD1 (6 bases). The V end lost 2 bases, the J end lost 4 bases, and 11 bases lay between the germline ends. The CDR3 loop spans 14 amino acids. In germline, CDR1 is MDHEN, CDR2 SYDVKM. The CDR3 region has the DNA TGTGCCAGCAGTTTAGTTCAGGGGATCTATGGCTACACCTTC. This translates into CASSLVQGIYGYTF.

V usage is TRBV7-8 and J usage is TRBJ2-2; maybe TRBD2 (6 bases). Germline V gene sequence: CDR1 SGHVS, CDR2 FQNEAQ. This CDR3 is 15 amino acids long. The germline V and J ends were trimmed by 5 bases and 6 bases, with 16 bases remaining between them. The CDR3 coding sequence is TGTGCCAGCAGCGCGGGACCGTCTCTTTCCGGGGAGCTGTTTTTT. This translates into CASSAGPSLSGELFF.